This T cell receptor beta chain emerged from a study of blood T cell repertoires in COVID-19. Whole-study context: Both acute and convalescent COVID-19 samples were obtained from the United States, Italy and Spain.

Per the study methods: The assay estimated nucleated cells by amplifying reference gene primers. Profiling relied on immunoSEQ multiplex PCR, and the TCRdb table lists in-frame clones only, not all of them. V and J calls and clone size are as listed in that table; D and trimming were resolved from the DNA. The sample includes approximately 240,000 clones, less than 85% of them seen just once. Per the germline V gene, CDR1 is MNHNY and CDR2 is SVGAGI (reference sequence). V was pared by 5 bases and J by 2 bases, with 3 bases of the junction left unmatched. The CDR3 has 15 amino acids. This receptor was obtained from a woman aged 80 or older with active or convalescent COVID-19. Input material: peripheral blood. J is TRBJ2-1 and V is TRBV6-6; the match to TRBD2 covers 10 bases. The CDR3 sequence is CASSALAGTYNEQFF. DNA of the CDR3: TGTGCCAGCAGTGCACTAGCGGGAACCTACAATGAGCAGTTCTTC.